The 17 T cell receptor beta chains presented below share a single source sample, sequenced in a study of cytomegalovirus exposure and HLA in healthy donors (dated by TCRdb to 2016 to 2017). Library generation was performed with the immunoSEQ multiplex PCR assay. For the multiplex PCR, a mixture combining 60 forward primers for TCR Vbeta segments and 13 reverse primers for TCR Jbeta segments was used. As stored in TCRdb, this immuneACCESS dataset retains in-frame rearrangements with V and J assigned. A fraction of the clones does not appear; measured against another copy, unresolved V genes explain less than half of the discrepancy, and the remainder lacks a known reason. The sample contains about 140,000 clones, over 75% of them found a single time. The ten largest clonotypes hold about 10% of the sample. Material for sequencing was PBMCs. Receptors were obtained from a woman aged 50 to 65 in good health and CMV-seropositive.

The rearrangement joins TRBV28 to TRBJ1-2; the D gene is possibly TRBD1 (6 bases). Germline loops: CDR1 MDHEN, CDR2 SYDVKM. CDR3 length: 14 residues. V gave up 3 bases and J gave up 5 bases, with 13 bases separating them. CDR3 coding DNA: TGTGCCAGCAGTTTCGGGGCAGGGGCTTATGGCTACACCTTC. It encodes CASSFGAGAYGYTF.

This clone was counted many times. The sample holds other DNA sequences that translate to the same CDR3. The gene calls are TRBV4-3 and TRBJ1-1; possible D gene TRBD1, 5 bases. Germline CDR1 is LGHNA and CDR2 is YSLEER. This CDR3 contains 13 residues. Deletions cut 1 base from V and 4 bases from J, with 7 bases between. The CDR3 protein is CASSQVGGTEAFF. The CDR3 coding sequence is TGCGCCAGCAGCCAAGTGGGGGGCACTGAAGCTTTCTTT.

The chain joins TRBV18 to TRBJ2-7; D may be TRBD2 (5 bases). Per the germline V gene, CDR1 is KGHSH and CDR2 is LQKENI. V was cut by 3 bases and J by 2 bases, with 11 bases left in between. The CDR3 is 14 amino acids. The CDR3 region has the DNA TGTGCCAGCTCACCGGAGGCAGCAACCTACGAGCAGTACTTC. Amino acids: CASSPEAATYEQYF. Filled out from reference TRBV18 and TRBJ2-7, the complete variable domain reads NAGVMQNPRHLVRRRGQEARLRCSPMKGHSHVYWYRQLPEEGLKFMVYLQKENIIDESGMPKERFSAEFPKEGPSILRIQQVVRGDSAAYFCASSPEAATYEQYFGPGTRLTVT.

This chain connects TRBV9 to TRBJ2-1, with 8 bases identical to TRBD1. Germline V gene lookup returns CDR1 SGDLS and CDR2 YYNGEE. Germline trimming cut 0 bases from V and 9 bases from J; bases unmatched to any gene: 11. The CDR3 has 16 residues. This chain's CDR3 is CASSVGSTGEGGEQFF. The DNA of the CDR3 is TGTGCCAGCAGCGTAGGGTCGACAGGGGAAGGTGGTGAGCAGTTCTTC.

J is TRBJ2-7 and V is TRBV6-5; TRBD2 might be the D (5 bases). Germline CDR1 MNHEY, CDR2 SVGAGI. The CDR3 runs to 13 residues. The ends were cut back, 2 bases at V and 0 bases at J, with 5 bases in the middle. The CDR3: CASSYRDSYEQYF. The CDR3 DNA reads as TGTGCCAGCAGTTACCGGGACTCCTACGAGCAGTACTTC.

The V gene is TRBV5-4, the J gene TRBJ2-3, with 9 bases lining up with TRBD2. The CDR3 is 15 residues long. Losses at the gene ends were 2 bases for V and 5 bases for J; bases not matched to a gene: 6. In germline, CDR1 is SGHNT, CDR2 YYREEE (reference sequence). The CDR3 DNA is TGTGCCAGCAGCTTCAACGCGGGAGGGAGAGATACGCAGTATTTT. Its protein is CASSFNAGGRDTQYF.

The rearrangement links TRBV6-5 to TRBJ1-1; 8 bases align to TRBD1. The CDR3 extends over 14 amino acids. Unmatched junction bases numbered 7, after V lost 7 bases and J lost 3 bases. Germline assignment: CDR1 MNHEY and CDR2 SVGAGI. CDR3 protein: CASNEGTGDTEAFF. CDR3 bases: TGTGCCAGCAACGAAGGGACAGGAGACACTGAAGCTTTCTTT.

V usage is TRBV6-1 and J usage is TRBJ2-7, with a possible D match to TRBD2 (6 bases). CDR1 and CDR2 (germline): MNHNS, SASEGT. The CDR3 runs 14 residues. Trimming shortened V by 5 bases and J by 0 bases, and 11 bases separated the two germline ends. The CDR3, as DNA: TGTGCCAGCAGTTATGCGGGAAGCTCCTACGAGCAGTACTTC. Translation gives CASSYAGSSYEQYF.

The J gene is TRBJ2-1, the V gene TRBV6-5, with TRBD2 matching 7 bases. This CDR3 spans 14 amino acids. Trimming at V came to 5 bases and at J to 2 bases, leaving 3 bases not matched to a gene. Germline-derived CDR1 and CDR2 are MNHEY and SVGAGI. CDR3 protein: CASSPGTTYNEQFF. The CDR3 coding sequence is TGTGCCAGCAGTCCCGGGACTACCTACAATGAGCAGTTCTTC.

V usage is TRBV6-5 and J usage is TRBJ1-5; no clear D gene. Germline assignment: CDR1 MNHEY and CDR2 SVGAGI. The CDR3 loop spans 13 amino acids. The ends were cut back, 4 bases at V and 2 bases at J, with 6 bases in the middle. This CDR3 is CASSSVGNQPQHF. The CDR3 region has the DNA TGTGCCAGCAGTTCCGTTGGCAATCAGCCCCAGCATTTT.

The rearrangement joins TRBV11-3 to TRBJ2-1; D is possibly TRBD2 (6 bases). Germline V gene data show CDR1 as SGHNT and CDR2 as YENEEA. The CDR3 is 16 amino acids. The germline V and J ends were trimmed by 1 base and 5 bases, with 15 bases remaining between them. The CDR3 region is CASSLVGGSEDNEQFF. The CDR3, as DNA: TGTGCCAGCAGCTTAGTTGGAGGGAGTGAAGACAATGAGCAGTTCTTC. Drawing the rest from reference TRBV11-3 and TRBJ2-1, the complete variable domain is EAGVVQSPRYKIIEKKQPVAFWCNPISGHNTLYWYLQNLGQGPELLIRYENEEAVDDSQLPKDRFSAERLKGVDSTLKIQPAELGDSAVYLCASSLVGGSEDNEQFFGPGTRLTVL.

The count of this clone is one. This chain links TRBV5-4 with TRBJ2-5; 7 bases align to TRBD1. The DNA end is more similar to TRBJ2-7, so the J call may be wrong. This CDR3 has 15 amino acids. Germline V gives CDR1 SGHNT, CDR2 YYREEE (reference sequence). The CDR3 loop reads CASSKPGTVSYEQYF. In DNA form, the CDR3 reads TGTGCCAGCAGCAAACCCGGGACAGTGTCCTACGAGCAGTACTTC.

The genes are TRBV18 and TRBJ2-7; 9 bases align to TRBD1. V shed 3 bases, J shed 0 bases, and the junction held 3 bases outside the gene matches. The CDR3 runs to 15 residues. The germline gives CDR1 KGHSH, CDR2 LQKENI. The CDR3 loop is CASSPGTGSSYEQYF. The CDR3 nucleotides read TGTGCCAGCTCACCCGGGACAGGGAGCTCCTACGAGCAGTACTTC. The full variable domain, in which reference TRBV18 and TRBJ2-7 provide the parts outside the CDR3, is NAGVMQNPRHLVRRRGQEARLRCSPMKGHSHVYWYRQLPEEGLKFMVYLQKENIIDESGMPKERFSAEFPKEGPSILRIQQVVRGDSAAYFCASSPGTGSSYEQYFGPGTRLTVT.

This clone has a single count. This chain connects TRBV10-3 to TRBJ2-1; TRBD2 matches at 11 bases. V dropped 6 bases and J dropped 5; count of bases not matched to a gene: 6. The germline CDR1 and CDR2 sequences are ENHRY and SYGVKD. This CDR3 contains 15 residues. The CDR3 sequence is CAISSSGGRNNEQFF. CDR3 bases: TGTGCCATCAGCTCTAGCGGGGGGAGAAACAATGAGCAGTTCTTC.

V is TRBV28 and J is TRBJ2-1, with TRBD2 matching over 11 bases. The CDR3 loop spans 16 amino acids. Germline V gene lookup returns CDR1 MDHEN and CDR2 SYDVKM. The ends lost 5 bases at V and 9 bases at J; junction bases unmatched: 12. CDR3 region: CASSARGTSGRGEQFF. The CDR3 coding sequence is TGTGCCAGCAGTGCCCGGGGGACTAGCGGACGCGGTGAGCAGTTCTTC.

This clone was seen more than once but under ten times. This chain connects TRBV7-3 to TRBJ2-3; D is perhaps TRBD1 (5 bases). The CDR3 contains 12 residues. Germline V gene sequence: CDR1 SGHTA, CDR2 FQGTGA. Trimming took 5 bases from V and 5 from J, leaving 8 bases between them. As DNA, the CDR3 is TGTGCCAGCAGCGGAAGGGGAGATACGCAGTATTTT. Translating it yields CASSGRGDTQYF.

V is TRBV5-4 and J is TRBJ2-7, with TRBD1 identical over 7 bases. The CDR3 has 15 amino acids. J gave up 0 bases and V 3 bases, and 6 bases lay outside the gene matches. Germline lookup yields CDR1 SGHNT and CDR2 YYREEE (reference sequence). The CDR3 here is CASSSRQGSSYEQYF. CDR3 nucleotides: TGTGCCAGCAGCTCGCGACAGGGTAGCTCCTACGAGCAGTACTTC.